This T cell receptor (beta chain) was retrieved from a study of Ad26.COV2.S vaccination and SARS-CoV-2 variants. Trimming took 4 bases from V and 7 from J, leaving 18 bases between them. CDR1 is SGHNT, CDR2 YYREEE, per germline (reference sequence). The CDR3 runs to 15 residues. Treatment indicated: some 20 received Ad26.COV2.S at low or high dose, single or two shots; roughly 5 received placebo; per-sample allocation not given. Collection of samples fell on day 63 after the first vaccine or placebo injection. Findings of the study overall: Researchers cautioned that TCR breadth and depth analyses may have underestimated total T cell responses. Placebo and vaccine recipients had non-spike TCR breadth that was similar.

A remark on this clone: As yet, its antigen is unknown.

The data were produced by immunoSEQ multiplex PCR, yet TCRdb's version contains in-frame clones alone and is incomplete. The table records about half a million clones, nearly 90% of them present only once. This receptor was obtained from a person aged 18 to 65 who received the Ad26.COV2.S COVID-19 vaccine or a placebo. The specimen comprised peripheral blood, sampled in a trial of Ad26.COV2.S vaccine versus placebo. The chain links TRBV5-4 to TRBJ2-1; D could derive from TRBD1 or TRBD2 (7 bases each). CDR3: CASSPRGGGRNEQFF. CDR3 in DNA: TGTGCCAGCAGCCCCAGGGGGGGAGGGAGGAATGAGCAGTTCTTC.